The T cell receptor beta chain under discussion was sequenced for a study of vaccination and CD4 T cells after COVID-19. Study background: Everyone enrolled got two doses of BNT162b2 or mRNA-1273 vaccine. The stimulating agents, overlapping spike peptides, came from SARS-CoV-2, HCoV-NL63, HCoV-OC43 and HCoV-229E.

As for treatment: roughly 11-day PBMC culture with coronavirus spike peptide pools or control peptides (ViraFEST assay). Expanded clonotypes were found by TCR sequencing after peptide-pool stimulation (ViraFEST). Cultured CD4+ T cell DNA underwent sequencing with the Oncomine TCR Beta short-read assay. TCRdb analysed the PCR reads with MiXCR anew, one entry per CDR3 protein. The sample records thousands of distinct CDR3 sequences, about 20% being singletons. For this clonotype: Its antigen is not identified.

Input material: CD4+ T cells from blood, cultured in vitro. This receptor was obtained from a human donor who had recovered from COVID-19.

CDR3: CASSLQGTQETQYF. The CDR3 DNA is TGCGCCAGCAGCTTACAGGGTACCCAAGAGACCCAGTACTTC. The chain uses TRBV5-1 and TRBJ2-5, with TRBD1 as a possible D gene (6 bases). Trimming pared 2 bases from V and 1 base from J, leaving 9 bases between. The CDR3 is 14 amino acids. Looked up from germline, CDR1 is SGHRS and CDR2 is YFSETQ.